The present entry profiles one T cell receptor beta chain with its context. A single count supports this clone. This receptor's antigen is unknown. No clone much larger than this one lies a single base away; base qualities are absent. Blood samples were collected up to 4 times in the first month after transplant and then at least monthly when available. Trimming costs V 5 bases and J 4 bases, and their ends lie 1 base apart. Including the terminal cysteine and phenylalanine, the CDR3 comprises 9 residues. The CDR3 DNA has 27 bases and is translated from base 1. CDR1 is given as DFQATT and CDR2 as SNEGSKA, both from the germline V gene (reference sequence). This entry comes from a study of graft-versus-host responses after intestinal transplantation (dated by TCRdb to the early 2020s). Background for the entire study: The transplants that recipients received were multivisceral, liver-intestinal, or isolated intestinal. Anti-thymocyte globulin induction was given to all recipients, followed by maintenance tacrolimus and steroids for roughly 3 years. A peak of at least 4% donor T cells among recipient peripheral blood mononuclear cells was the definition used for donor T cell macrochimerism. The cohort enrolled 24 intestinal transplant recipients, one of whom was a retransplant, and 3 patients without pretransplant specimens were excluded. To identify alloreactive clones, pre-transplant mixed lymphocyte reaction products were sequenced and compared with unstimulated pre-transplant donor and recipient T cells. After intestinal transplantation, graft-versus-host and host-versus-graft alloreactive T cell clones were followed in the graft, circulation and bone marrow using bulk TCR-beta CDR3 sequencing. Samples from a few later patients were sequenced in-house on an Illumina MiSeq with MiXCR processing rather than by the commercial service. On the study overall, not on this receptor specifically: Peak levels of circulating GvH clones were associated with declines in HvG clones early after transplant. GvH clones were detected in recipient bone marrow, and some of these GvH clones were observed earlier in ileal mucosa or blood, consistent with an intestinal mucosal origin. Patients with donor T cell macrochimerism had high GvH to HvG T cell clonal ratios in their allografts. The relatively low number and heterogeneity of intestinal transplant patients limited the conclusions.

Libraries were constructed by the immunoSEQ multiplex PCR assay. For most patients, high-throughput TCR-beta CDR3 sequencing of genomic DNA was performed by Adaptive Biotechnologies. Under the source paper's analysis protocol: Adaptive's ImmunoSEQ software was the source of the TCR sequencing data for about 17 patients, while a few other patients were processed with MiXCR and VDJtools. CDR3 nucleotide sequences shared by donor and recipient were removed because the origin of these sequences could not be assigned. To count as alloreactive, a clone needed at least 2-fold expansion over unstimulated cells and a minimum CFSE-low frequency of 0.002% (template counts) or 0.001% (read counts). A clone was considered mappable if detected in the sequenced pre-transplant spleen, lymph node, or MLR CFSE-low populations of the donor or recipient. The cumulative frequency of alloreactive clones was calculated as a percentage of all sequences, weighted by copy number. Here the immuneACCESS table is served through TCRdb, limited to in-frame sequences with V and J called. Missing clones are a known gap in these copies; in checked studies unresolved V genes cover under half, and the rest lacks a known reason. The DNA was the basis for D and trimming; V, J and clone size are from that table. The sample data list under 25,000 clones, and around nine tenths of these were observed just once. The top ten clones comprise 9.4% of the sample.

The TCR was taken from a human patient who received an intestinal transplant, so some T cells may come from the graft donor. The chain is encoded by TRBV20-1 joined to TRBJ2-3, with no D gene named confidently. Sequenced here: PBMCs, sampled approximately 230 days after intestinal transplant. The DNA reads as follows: TGCAGTGCTTCAGATACGCAGTATTTT. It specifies CSASDTQYF.